Below, 25 T cell receptor beta chains from the same sample are listed, as sequenced in a study of patients and donors after allogeneic stem cell transplantation. MiXCR, run by TCRdb on the RT-PCR reads, gives a single entry per CDR3 protein. The sample carries about a million distinct CDR3 sequences, under 20% recorded once. Sequenced input: blood, either unsorted or a sorted T cell fraction (not recorded which). The receptors originated from a human donor who was either an allogeneic HSCT recipient or a stem cell or donor lymphocyte infusion donor (not recorded which). It is not recorded whose cells these are; they may come from a transplant donor.

The chain carries TRBV15 and TRBJ2-3, with a tentative D call TRBD1 (5 bases). This CDR3 region has 17 residues. CDR1 and CDR2 (germline): LNHNV, YYDKDF (reference sequence). Trimming took off 3 bases at V and 5 bases at J, with 21 bases between the two ends. In DNA, the CDR3 is TGTGCCACCAGCAGTCCTACCGGTCCAGGGAACGGAGATACGCAGTATTTT. Translating it yields CATSSPTGPGNGDTQYF.

The chain employs TRBV24-1 and TRBJ1-2, with 10 bases that match TRBD1. The CDR3 has 15 amino acids. The germline CDR1 and CDR2 sequences are KGHDR and SFDVKD. V lost 3 bases and J lost 7; bases outside the gene matches: 7. This CDR3 reads CATSDAGTGEAGYTF. The CDR3 coding sequence is TGTGCCACCAGTGATGCCGGGACAGGGGAGGCTGGCTACACCTTC.

This clonotype was seen more than once but under ten times. At one end the junction does not follow the germline gene, possibly because of a read error. The chain recombines TRBV12-3 or TRBV12-4 with TRBJ2-1; tentatively, D is TRBD2 (6 bases). The CDR3 loop spans 11 amino acids. CDR3 sequence: CASSKLGLPLF. Written as DNA, the CDR3 is TGTGCCAGCAGCAAGTTGGGACTCCCTCTCTTC.

The chain carries TRBV20-1 and TRBJ1-2; weak D call: TRBD1 (5 bases). Germline CDR1 DFQATT, CDR2 SNEGSKA (reference sequence). V shed 6 bases and J shed 3 bases, with 17 bases lying between them. The CDR3 runs to 14 residues. In DNA form, the CDR3 reads TGCAGTGCCCCCCCACCGACAGCGTACTATGGCTACACCTTC. This sequence encodes CSAPPPTAYYGYTF.

The V call is TRBV7-6, the J call TRBJ2-1, with D hard to call. The CDR3 is made up of 15 amino acids. Trimming removed 5 bases from V and 5 bases from J, with 16 bases in between. In germline, CDR1 is SGHVS, CDR2 FNYEAQ. CDR3: CASSPQGGQNNEQFF. CDR3 DNA: TGTGCCAGCAGCCCCCAAGGCGGCCAAAACAATGAGCAGTTCTTC.

In its sample, this clonotype was seen a few times. The V gene is TRBV7-3, the J gene TRBJ2-7; 9 bases align to TRBD1. Germline CDR1 is SGHTA and CDR2 is FQGTGA. The CDR3 has 17 residues. J gave up 2 bases and V 4 bases, and 12 bases lay outside the gene matches. CDR3 amino acids: CASSSLGRGTGTYEQYF. CDR3 nucleotides: TGTGCCAGCAGCTCCCTGGGAAGGGGGACAGGGACCTACGAGCAGTACTTC.

This clonotype was picked up a small number of times. The rearrangement joins TRBV5-1 to TRBJ1-1; 7 bases map to TRBD1. V lost 4 bases and J lost 2; bases outside the gene matches: 11. This CDR3 contains 16 residues. The germline gives CDR1 SGHRS, CDR2 YFSETQ. The CDR3 coding sequence is TGCGCCAGCAGCCTGCGGACAGGCGGTTTAAACACTGAAGCTTTCTTT. It codes for CASSLRTGGLNTEAFF.

The rearrangement links TRBV5-1 to TRBJ2-1; perhaps D is TRBD1 or TRBD2 (5 bases each). The V end lost 0 bases, the J end lost 5 bases, and 12 bases lay between the germline ends. CDR1 is SGHRS, CDR2 YFSETQ, per germline. This CDR3 spans 15 amino acids. The CDR3 DNA is TGCGCCAGCAGCTTGGTCGGGACCTACCACAATGAGCAGTTCTTC. This gives the protein CASSLVGTYHNEQFF.

This clonotype was seen repeatedly, ten times or more. The rearrangement links TRBV10-3 to TRBJ1-1; a possible D gene is TRBD1 (6 bases). V lost 3 bases to trimming and J lost 1 base, with 9 bases between them. Germline CDR1 and CDR2: ENHRY and SYGVKD. CDR3 size: 14 residues. The CDR3 coding sequence is TGTGCCATCAGTGAAAAACAGGGGAACACTGAAGCTTTCTTT. This sequence encodes CAISEKQGNTEAFF.

The chain uses TRBV15 and TRBJ1-4; tentative D call: TRBD1 (6 bases). Per the germline V gene, CDR1 is LNHNV and CDR2 is YYDKDF (reference sequence). This CDR3 contains 13 residues. V gave up 5 bases and J gave up 8 bases, with 12 bases separating them. Here the CDR3 reads CATSGGGREKLFF. The DNA of the CDR3 is TGTGCCACCAGCGGGGGGGGCCGGGAAAAACTGTTTTTT. Full variable domain (outside the CDR3, taken from reference TRBV15 and TRBJ1-4): DAMVIQNPRYQVTQFGKPVTLSCSQTLNHNVMYWYQQKSSQAPKLLFHYYDKDFNNEADTPDNFQSRRPNTSFCFLDIRSPGLGDTAMYLCATSGGGREKLFFGSGTQLSVL.

At least ten counts were recorded for this clonotype. This chain links TRBV4-3 with TRBJ2-5, with D tentatively TRBD2 (6 bases). The germline gives CDR1 LGHNA, CDR2 YSLEER. V lost 1 base, J lost 2 bases, and 8 bases lay in between. CDR3 length: 14 amino acids. The CDR3 DNA follows: TGCGCCAGCAGCCAAGCGGGGGTTCAAGAGACCCAGTACTTC. This translates into CASSQAGVQETQYF.

This clonotype was detected many times. V and J are TRBV7-2 and TRBJ2-7, with 7 bases fitting TRBD1. Germline trimming cut 6 bases from V and 0 bases from J; bases unmatched to any gene: 8. This CDR3 comprises 15 residues. Germline assignment: CDR1 SGHTA and CDR2 FQGNSA. The CDR3 sequence: CASSLGQSSSYEQYF. As DNA, the CDR3 is TGTGCCAGCAGTTTGGGACAGAGCAGCTCCTACGAGCAGTACTTC.

This clonotype was detected only a few times. The rearrangement joins TRBV20-1 to TRBJ1-1, with D possibly matching TRBD1 (6 bases). V was pared by 0 bases and J by 3 bases, with 11 bases between. This CDR3 contains 14 residues. CDR1 and CDR2 from the germline V gene are DFQATT and SNEGSKA (reference sequence). CDR3 region: CSARDGQGHTEAFF. The CDR3 DNA reads TGCAGTGCTAGAGATGGGCAGGGGCACACTGAAGCTTTCTTT.

This chain connects TRBV2 to TRBJ2-2; TRBD1 matches 8 bases. Trimming at V came to 5 bases and at J to 1 base, leaving 9 bases not matched to a gene. CDR3 length equals 17 residues. The germline CDR1 and CDR2 sequences are SNHLY and FYNNEI. The CDR3 nucleotides are TGTGCCAGCAGTCGCCGGCAGGGGGCCGGGAACACCGGGGAGCTGTTTTTT. Translating it yields CASSRRQGAGNTGELFF.

In this sample, this clonotype turned up a few times. The CDR3 loop is CASSYGVRQETQYF. DNA of the CDR3: TGTGCCAGCAGTTATGGAGTGCGACAAGAGACCCAGTACTTC. V usage is TRBV6-5 and J usage is TRBJ2-5, with D hard to call. The germline V and J ends were trimmed by 3 bases and 2 bases, with 10 bases remaining between them. The germline V gene encodes CDR1 MNHEY and CDR2 SVGAGI. This CDR3 has 14 amino acids.

This clonotype has just a few counts. V and J are TRBV4-1 and TRBJ1-4; the match to TRBD1 covers 9 bases. The CDR3 is made up of 16 amino acids. With 0 bases clipped from V and 3 bases from J, the junction kept 2 bases outside the gene matches. Germline CDR1 MGHRA, CDR2 YSYEKL. DNA of the CDR3: TGCGCCAGCAGCCAAGAATGGACAGGGGCTAATGAAAAACTGTTTTTT. Translation: CASSQEWTGANEKLFF.

V and J are TRBV9 and TRBJ2-3, with D hard to call. V was clipped by 6 bases and J by 6 bases, with 14 bases between them. The CDR3 sequence is 13 residues long. The germline V gene encodes CDR1 SGDLS and CDR2 YYNGEE. CDR3 coding DNA: TGTGCCAGCACCCCGACCCAGACCGATACGCAGTATTTT. Encoded protein: CASTPTQTDTQYF.

On this clonotype itself: The junction and the germline gene differ at one end; a read error may be behind it. The gene calls are TRBV25-1 and TRBJ1-4; D is ambiguous. CDR1 is MGHDK and CDR2 is SYGVNS in the germline V gene. This CDR3 contains 13 residues. CDR3 sequence reads: CASSVRTYEKLFF. In nucleotides, the CDR3 is TGTGCCAGCAGTGTGCGAACTTATGAAAAACTGTTTTTT.

This clonotype was seen only a few times. This chain joins TRBV7-2 and TRBJ2-5; weak D call: TRBD2 (5 bases). V lost 1 base, J lost 2 bases, and 14 bases lay in between. CDR1 is SGHTA, CDR2 FQGNSA, per germline. CDR3 length: 16 amino acids. The CDR3 bases are TGTGCCAGCAGCTTAGGGGCTAGCAGACAACAAGAGACCCAGTACTTC. This sequence encodes CASSLGASRQQETQYF.

This clonotype was found a few times. The gene calls are TRBV4-3 and TRBJ1-4; the D gene is possibly TRBD1 (5 bases). Trimming removed 0 bases at V and 8 bases at J, with 16 bases between. CDR1 is LGHNA, CDR2 YSLEER, per germline. The CDR3 has 16 amino acids. CDR3 amino acids: CASSQDYWGVGEKLFF. CDR3 coding DNA: TGCGCCAGCAGCCAAGATTACTGGGGCGTAGGGGAAAAACTGTTTTTT.

The chain couples TRBV20-1 to TRBJ2-1, with 10 bases that match TRBD2. V was pared by 6 bases and J by 7 bases, with 6 bases of the junction left unmatched. Germline V gene sequence: CDR1 DFQATT, CDR2 SNEGSKA (reference sequence). This CDR3 region has 13 residues. The CDR3 DNA follows: TGCAGTGCCACACTAGCGGGGAGGAATGAGCAGTTCTTC. This codes for CSATLAGRNEQFF.

V gene TRBV7-9 combines with J gene TRBJ1-1; 7 positions agree with TRBD1. From germline, CDR1 is SEHNR and CDR2 FQNEAQ (reference sequence). This CDR3 is 14 amino acids long. Germline trimming cut 5 bases from V and 1 base from J; bases unmatched to any gene: 4. The CDR3 DNA reads as TGTGCCAGCAGCGGACAGGAAGGGAACACTGAAGCTTTCTTT. Translating gives CASSGQEGNTEAFF.

The CDR3 region is CASTPSGGARGTDTQYF. Here the CDR3 DNA reads TGTGCCAGCACCCCGAGTGGGGGGGCCAGAGGCACAGATACGCAGTATTTT. The genes are TRBV6-1 and TRBJ2-3; D is perhaps TRBD2 (7 bases). Trimming shortened V by 7 bases and J by 1 base, and 21 bases separated the two germline ends. This CDR3 contains 17 residues. CDR1 is MNHNS and CDR2 is SASEGT in the germline V gene.

This clonotype was detected only once. The CDR3 sequence: CSASSGRDRADTQYF. The CDR3 DNA sequence: TGCAGTGCGTCCTCTGGGCGGGATAGGGCAGATACGCAGTATTTT. This chain connects TRBV20-1 to TRBJ2-3; D is perhaps TRBD2 (6 bases). CDR3 size: 15 residues. With 6 bases removed from V and 4 bases from J, the gap between germline ends came to 20 bases. CDR1 is DFQATT and CDR2 is SNEGSKA in the germline V gene (reference sequence).

This clonotype was observed once. The chain has TRBV5-1 and TRBJ2-7, with TRBD1 matching over 9 bases. This CDR3 contains 15 residues. CDR1 and CDR2 from the germline V gene are SGHRS and YFSETQ. V was clipped by 0 bases and J by 3 bases; unmatched bases: 4. CDR3 nucleotides: TGCGCCAGCAGCTTGGACCCGGACAGGGGCTACGAGCAGTACTTC. It translates to CASSLDPDRGYEQYF.